This T cell receptor beta chain was sequenced for a study of CD8 T cells in ankylosing spondylitis. Broader study findings: Disease-linked clones reportedly showed significant enrichment in matched ankylosing spondylitis synovial fluid. Some motif variants had been reported before (in reactive arthritis synovial fluid and blood). There was a TCR beta motif, made of roughly eight highly homologous variants, that appeared characteristic of ankylosing spondylitis blood.

A remark on this clonotype: The target antigen is unknown.

This CDR3 contains 13 residues. Trimming left V 6 bases short and J 3 bases short, with 10 bases between. From germline, CDR1 is SGHTA and CDR2 FQGTGA. Using its own MiXCR run on the 5' RACE reads, TCRdb lists one record per CDR3 protein. The sample lists roughly 440,000 distinct CDR3 sequences; roughly a sixth were seen once. The chain employs TRBV7-3 and TRBJ2-3; D unresolved. Source material: blood, either unsorted or a sorted T cell fraction (not recorded which). This receptor was taken from a male donor with ankylosing spondylitis. CDR3 coding DNA: TGTGCCAGCAGTGGTCAAGGAACAGATACGCAGTATTTT. Its translation: CASSGQGTDTQYF. The variable domain in full, completed from reference TRBV7-3 and TRBJ2-3, reads GAGVSQTPSNKVTEKGKYVELRCDPISGHTALYWYRQSLGQGPEFLIYFQGTGAADDSGLPNDRFFAVRPEGSVSTLKIQRTERGDSAVYLCASSGQGTDTQYFGPGTRLTVL.